This TCR beta chain is from a study of blood T cell repertoires in COVID-19. Study at large: The United States, Italy and Spain were the sources of the acute and convalescent COVID-19 samples.

Only in-frame clones appear in the TCRdb table, and some are missing; sequencing was by immunoSEQ multiplex PCR. This sample has 80,000 to 95,000 clones; approximately 88% occur once, and the top ten carry around 3.4%. This clonotype originated in a woman in her 70s with acute or convalescent COVID-19. Material: peripheral blood.

The CDR3 protein is CASRNTGTGVDEQYF. In nucleotides, the CDR3 is TGCGCCAGCCGAAACACCGGGACAGGGGTCGACGAGCAGTACTTC. V is TRBV5-1 and J is TRBJ2-7; TRBD1 agrees at 10 bases. V lost 7 bases and J lost 5; bases outside the gene matches: 12. Per the germline V gene, CDR1 is SGHRS and CDR2 is YFSETQ. The CDR3 spans 15 residues.